A selection of T cell receptor beta chains follows, all from one sample in a study of shared clonotypes between healthy human individuals. The data were produced by immunoSEQ multiplex PCR, yet TCRdb's version contains in-frame clones alone and is incomplete. The repertoire includes about 680,000 clones, approximately 90% of them detected once, and roughly 22% sits in the top ten. The specimen sequenced was naive CD8+ T cells sorted from blood. These receptors were taken from a man between 25 and 39 years old in good health. Each CDR3 is given with its conserved first and last residue. A D gene is named only where the DNA matches it firmly. Size is stated for part of the rows, as once, few or many counts, or as a class when the clone is expanded.

abundance	d_gene	v_gene	j_gene	len	CDR3nt	CDR3aa
-	TRBD2	TRBV6-5	TRBJ2-3	15	TGTGCCAGCAGTGCGACTAGCGGGAGTGCTGATACGCAGTATTTT	CASSATSGSADTQYF
-	-	TRBV28	TRBJ1-1	15	TGTGCCAGCAGACTTATACGGGTTAGGAACACTGAAGCTTTCTTT	CASRLIRVRNTEAFF
-	TRBD2	TRBV27	TRBJ2-5	14	TGTGCCAGCAGTTCGTTAGCGGGACAAGAGACCCAGTACTTC	CASSSLAGQETQYF
-	TRBD2	TRBV6-6	TRBJ2-7	15	TGTGCCAGCAGTTACGGGGCTAGCGGCTCCTACGAGCAGTACTTC	CASSYGASGSYEQYF
few	-	TRBV7-9	TRBJ2-7	12	TGTGCCAGCAGCCTCACGCCCTACGAGCAGTACTTC	CASSLTPYEQYF
-	-	TRBV2	TRBJ2-3	14	TGTGCCAATACTCGCGGGACAGCTACAGATACGCAGTATTTT	CANTRGTATDTQYF
-	TRBD2	TRBV29-1	TRBJ2-7	16	TGCAGCGTTGATGGGCCAGCGGGAGTAATCTTCCACGAGCAGTACTTC	CSVDGPAGVIFHEQYF
-	-	TRBV4-1	TRBJ1-1	13	TGCGCCAGCAGACAAAACCTAGTAGTGGGAGCTTTCTTT	CASRQNLVVGAFF
-	-	TRBV11-2	TRBJ2-1	13	TGTGCCAGCAGCGAGACTAGGGCCGGTGAGCAGTTCTTC	CASSETRAGEQFF
-	-	TRBV29-1	TRBJ1-3	17	TGCAGCGTTGAGGCCCGGGACCGGAACTCTCTGGGAAACACCATATATTTT	CSVEARDRNSLGNTIYF
-	TRBD2	TRBV14	TRBJ2-1	14	TGTGCCAGCAGCCAGCGGGAGGGCCTTCGTGAGCAGTTCTTC	CASSQREGLREQFF
-	TRBD2	TRBV7-6	TRBJ2-1	17	TGTGCCAGCAGCTCGCTTAGTGCGACTAGCGGATACAATGAGCAGTTCTTC	CASSSLSATSGYNEQFF
-	-	TRBV9	TRBJ2-1	17	TGTGCCAGCAGCGTAAACCGCGACATCCGGCGCCAGGATGAGCAGTTCTTC	CASSVNRDIRRQDEQFF
-	TRBD1	TRBV7-9	TRBJ2-1	16	TGTGCCAGCAGCCGAGCGCTGGGACAGGGGAACAATGAGCAGTTCTTC	CASSRALGQGNNEQFF
-	-	TRBV7-9	TRBJ2-7	12	TGTGCCAGCAGCTTAGAGGGGTGGGAGCAGTACTTC	CASSLEGWEQYF
-	-	TRBV21-1	TRBJ2-3	14	TGTGCCAGTTCAAACAAGGGGGAGACAGATACGCAGTATTTT	CASSNKGETDTQYF
-	-	TRBV10-3	TRBJ2-5	13	TGTGCCATAGGGGGGGAGTACCAAGAGACCCAGTACTTC	CAIGGEYQETQYF
-	-	TRBV9	TRBJ2-7	13	TGTGCCAGCAGCGTAGGTGTACACTACGAGCAGTACTTC	CASSVGVHYEQYF
-	-	TRBV4-2	TRBJ2-6	22	TGTGCCAGCAGCCTTCACTTGGTTGAAGACATAAGTGGGGCCGCTGGGGCCAACGTCCTGACTTTC	CASSLHLVEDISGAAGANVLTF
-	TRBD1	TRBV4-1	TRBJ2-1	14	TGCGCCAGCAGCCAAGGGACAGGTTACAATGAGCAGTTCTTC	CASSQGTGYNEQFF
-	TRBD2	TRBV4-3	TRBJ2-1	17	TGCGCCAGCAGCCAAGCGATAGCGCGGGAGTCCTACAATGAGCAGTTCTTC	CASSQAIARESYNEQFF
-	-	TRBV19	TRBJ1-1	14	TGTGCCAGTAGTATAGGGGCAGGGAACACTGAAGCTTTCTTT	CASSIGAGNTEAFF
-	-	TRBV7-7	TRBJ2-7	14	TGTGCCAGCAGCCGAGGGGACGGGATCTACGAGCAGTACTTC	CASSRGDGIYEQYF
-	-	TRBV9	TRBJ1-1	12	TGTGCCAGCAGGAGACCGGGTCGTGAAGCTTTCTTT	CASRRPGREAFF
-	-	TRBV7-9	TRBJ1-3	15	TGTGCCAGCAGCGGTGGGATCGGCTCTGGAAACACCATATATTTT	CASSGGIGSGNTIYF
-	-	TRBV19	TRBJ1-2	16	TGTGCCAGTAGTCTGCGGGGGGCTCCCATCGCATATGGCTACACCTTC	CASSLRGAPIAYGYTF
-	-	TRBV6-4	TRBJ2-1	15	TGTGCCAGCAGTGACGCGGCTAGCACCGGAAATGAGCAGTTCTTC	CASSDAASTGNEQFF
-	TRBD2	TRBV9	TRBJ2-1	18	TGTGCCAGCAGCTTACTTTCCGGGACTAGCGACTCCTACAATGAGCAGTTCTTC	CASSLLSGTSDSYNEQFF
-	-	TRBV2	TRBJ2-7	14	TGTGCCAGCAGTGACGCCCGGGCCTCCTACGAGCAGTACTTC	CASSDARASYEQYF
-	-	TRBV4-1	TRBJ2-7	13	TGCGCCAGCAGTCTTAGGGTTGCCTACGAGCAGTACTTC	CASSLRVAYEQYF
-	-	TRBV11-3	TRBJ2-1	12	TGTGCCAGCAGCTTCTCCTACAATGAGCAGTTCTTC	CASSFSYNEQFF
-	-	TRBV6-6	TRBJ1-1	13	TGTGCCAGCAGTGAGGGGTTGAACACTGAAGCTTTCTTT	CASSEGLNTEAFF
-	-	TRBV11-3	TRBJ2-2	12	TGTGCCAGTTTAAGACTCCCCGGGGAGCTGTTTTTT	CASLRLPGELFF
-	-	TRBV30	TRBJ2-7	14	TGTGCCTGGAGTCTGGACAGCCTCTCCTACGAGCAGTACTTC	CAWSLDSLSYEQYF
-	-	TRBV5-1	TRBJ2-1	14	TGCGCCAGCGGAACGGGGCGCCTAAACAATGAGCAGTTCTTC	CASGTGRLNNEQFF
few	-	TRBV6-6	TRBJ2-7	14	TGTGCCAGCAGTTACACGGCAGCCTCCTACGAGCAGTACTTC	CASSYTAASYEQYF
-	-	TRBV5-6	TRBJ2-1	13	TGTGCCAGCAGCCCCACCGAATTAAATGAGCAGTTCTTC	CASSPTELNEQFF
few	-	TRBV6-6	TRBJ1-2	13	TGTGCCAGCAGCCCCGGTACGGGCTATGGCTACACCTTC	CASSPGTGYGYTF
-	-	TRBV10-3	TRBJ1-2	13	TGTGCCATCAGTGAAGGGCCACTGCGTGGCTACACCTTC	CAISEGPLRGYTF
-	TRBD2	TRBV7-8	TRBJ2-7	16	TGTGCCAGCAGCCTGGGACTAGCGGGATCCTCCTACGAGCAGTACTTC	CASSLGLAGSSYEQYF
-	TRBD2	TRBV6-5	TRBJ2-3	15	TGTGCCAGCAGTTACTCCGCGGGAGGCACAGATACGCAGTATTTT	CASSYSAGGTDTQYF